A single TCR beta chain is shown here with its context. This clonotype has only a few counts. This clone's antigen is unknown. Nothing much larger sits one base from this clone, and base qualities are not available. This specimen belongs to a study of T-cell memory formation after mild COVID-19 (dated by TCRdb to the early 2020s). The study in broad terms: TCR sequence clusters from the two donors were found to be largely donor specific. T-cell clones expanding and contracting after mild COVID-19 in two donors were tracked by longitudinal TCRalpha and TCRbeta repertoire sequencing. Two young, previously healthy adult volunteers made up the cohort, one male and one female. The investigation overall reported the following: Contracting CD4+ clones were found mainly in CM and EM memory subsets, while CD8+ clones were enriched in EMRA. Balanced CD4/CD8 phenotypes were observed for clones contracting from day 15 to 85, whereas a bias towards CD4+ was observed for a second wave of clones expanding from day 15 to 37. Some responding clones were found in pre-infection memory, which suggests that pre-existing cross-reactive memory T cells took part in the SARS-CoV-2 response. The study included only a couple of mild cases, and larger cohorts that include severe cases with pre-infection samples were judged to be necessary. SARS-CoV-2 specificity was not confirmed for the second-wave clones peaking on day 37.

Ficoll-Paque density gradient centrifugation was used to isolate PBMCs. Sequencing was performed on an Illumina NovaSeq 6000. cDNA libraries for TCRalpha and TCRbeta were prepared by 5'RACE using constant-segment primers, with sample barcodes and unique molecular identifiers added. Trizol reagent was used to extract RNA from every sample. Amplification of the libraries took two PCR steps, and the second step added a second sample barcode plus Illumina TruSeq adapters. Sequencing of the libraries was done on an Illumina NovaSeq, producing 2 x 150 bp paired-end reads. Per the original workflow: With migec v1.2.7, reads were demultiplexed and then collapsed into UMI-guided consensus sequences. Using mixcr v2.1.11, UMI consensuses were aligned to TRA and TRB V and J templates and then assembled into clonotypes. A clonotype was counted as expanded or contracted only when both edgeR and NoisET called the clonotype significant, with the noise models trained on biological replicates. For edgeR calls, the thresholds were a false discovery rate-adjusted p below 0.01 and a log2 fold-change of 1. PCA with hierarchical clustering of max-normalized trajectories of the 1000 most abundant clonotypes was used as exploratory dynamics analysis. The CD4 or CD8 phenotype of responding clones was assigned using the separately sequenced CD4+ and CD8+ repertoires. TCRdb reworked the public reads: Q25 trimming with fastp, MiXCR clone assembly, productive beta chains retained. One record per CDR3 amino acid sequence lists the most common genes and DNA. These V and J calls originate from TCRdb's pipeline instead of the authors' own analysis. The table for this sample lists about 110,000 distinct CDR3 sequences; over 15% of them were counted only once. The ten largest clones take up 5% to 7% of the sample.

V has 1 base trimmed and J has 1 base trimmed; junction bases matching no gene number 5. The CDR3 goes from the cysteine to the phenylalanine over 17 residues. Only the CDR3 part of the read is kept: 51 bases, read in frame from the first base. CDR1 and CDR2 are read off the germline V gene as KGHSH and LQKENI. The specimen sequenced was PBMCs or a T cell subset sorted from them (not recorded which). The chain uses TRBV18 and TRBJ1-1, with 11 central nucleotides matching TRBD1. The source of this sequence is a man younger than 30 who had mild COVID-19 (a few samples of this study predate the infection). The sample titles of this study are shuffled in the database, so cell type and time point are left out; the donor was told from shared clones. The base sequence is TGTGCCAGCTCACCACAGGGGACAGGGGGTAGGAACACTGAAGCTTTCTTT. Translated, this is CASSPQGTGGRNTEAFF.